Below are 17 T cell receptor beta chains sequenced from a single sample in a study of OX40 agonist ivuxolimab in advanced cancers. The library was produced with the immunoSEQ multiplex PCR assay. TCRdb retrieved this table from immuneACCESS and kept in-frame rearrangements only. Not all clones are present; in checked studies, unresolved V genes account for under half, and no reason is known for the remainder. The sample includes fewer than 100,000 clones, with nearly 90% observed a single time. The ten top clones hold under 0.25% of the sample. The material was CD4+ or CD8+ T cells sorted from blood, obtained in a trial of the OX40 agonist ivuxolimab. Source of these receptors: an adult with an advanced solid tumor such as melanoma, head and neck, liver or kidney cancer.

This sequence joins TRBV7-2 and TRBJ1-1; 8 nucleotides line up with TRBD1. The CDR3 loop spans 14 amino acids. CDR1 is SGHTA, CDR2 FQGNSA, per germline. Trimming removed 5 bases from V and 5 bases from J; junction bases left unmatched: 7. This CDR3 reads CASSIQGVGTEAFF. The CDR3 region has the DNA TGTGCCAGCAGCATACAGGGGGTAGGGACTGAAGCTTTCTTT.

The rearrangement uses TRBV7-9 and TRBJ1-1; possible D gene TRBD1, 5 bases. V was clipped by 3 bases and J by 0 bases, with 8 bases between them. This CDR3 comprises 14 residues. CDR1 and CDR2 (germline): SEHNR, FQNEAQ (reference sequence). The CDR3 is CASSLRGLNTEAFF. CDR3 coding DNA: TGTGCCAGCAGCTTGAGGGGCCTGAACACTGAAGCTTTCTTT.

The V call is TRBV5-8, the J call TRBJ1-1, with 7 nucleotides matching TRBD1. The CDR3 sequence is 14 residues long. Germline V gene sequence: CDR1 SGHTS, CDR2 YDEGEE. With V trimmed by 5 bases and J by 1 base, 5 bases remained unmatched. The DNA for the CDR3 is TGTGCCAGCAGTTCGTACAGGGGGAACACTGAAGCTTTCTTT. As protein: CASSSYRGNTEAFF.

The chain joins TRBV5-1 to TRBJ1-5; D might be TRBD1 (5 bases). CDR3 size: 16 residues. Trimming took off 0 bases at V and 7 bases at J, with 17 bases between the two ends. The germline V gene has CDR1 SGHRS and CDR2 YFSETQ. CDR3 amino acids: CASSLEAAGGRQPQHF. The CDR3 region has the DNA TGCGCCAGCAGCTTGGAGGCCGCGGGGGGTCGGCAGCCCCAGCATTTT.

This chain connects TRBV18 to TRBJ2-3; D perhaps matches TRBD2 (5 bases). This CDR3 is 15 amino acids long. The V gene lost 6 bases and the J gene lost 0 bases, with 13 bases spanning the gap. CDR1 is KGHSH, CDR2 LQKENI, per germline. The chain's CDR3 is CASSFIRGSTDTQYF. Here the CDR3 DNA reads TGTGCCAGCTCCTTCATTCGGGGTAGCACAGATACGCAGTATTTT.

The chain combines TRBV7-9 with TRBJ2-1, with TRBD2 as a possible D gene (5 bases). This CDR3 has 14 residues. V lost 5 bases, J lost 6 bases, and 14 bases lay in between. Germline CDR1 reads SEHNR; CDR2 reads FQNEAQ (reference sequence). The CDR3 is CASSQSWAGNEQFF. In DNA, the CDR3 is TGTGCCAGCAGCCAAAGTTGGGCGGGCAATGAGCAGTTCTTC.

The chain employs TRBV9 and TRBJ2-1; no firm D call. This CDR3 spans 15 amino acids. V was pared by 0 bases and J by 1 base, with 8 bases between. Germline CDR1 and CDR2: SGDLS and YYNGEE. CDR3 loop: CASSVGVVSYNEQFF. CDR3 in DNA: TGTGCCAGCAGCGTAGGTGTAGTGTCCTACAATGAGCAGTTCTTC.

The chain is built from TRBV18 and TRBJ1-1, with 8 bases fitting TRBD1. V dropped 8 bases and J dropped 7; count of bases not matched to a gene: 6. The CDR3 sequence is 12 residues long. The germline V gene has CDR1 KGHSH and CDR2 LQKENI. DNA of the CDR3: TGTGCCAGCCAGGGGGCGCGGGTTGAAGCTTTCTTT. Amino acid sequence: CASQGARVEAFF. Full variable domain (outside the CDR3, taken from reference TRBV18 and TRBJ1-1): NAGVMQNPRHLVRRRGQEARLRCSPMKGHSHVYWYRQLPEEGLKFMVYLQKENIIDESGMPKERFSAEFPKEGPSILRIQQVVRGDSAAYFCASQGARVEAFFGQGTRLTVV.

This clone was counted once. The chain recombines TRBV7-9 with TRBJ1-1, with D hard to call. The germline gives CDR1 SEHNR, CDR2 FQNEAQ (reference sequence). This CDR3 contains 13 residues. V was cut by 10 bases and J by 4 bases, with 16 bases left in between. The CDR3 reads CATSRIRGTEAFF. The CDR3, as DNA: TGTGCCACCTCAAGGATTCGGGGCACTGAAGCTTTCTTT.

DNA for the CDR3: TGTGCCAGCTCACCCCCGGGACAGGGGACCTACGAGCAGTACTTC. It translates to CASSPPGQGTYEQYF. V gene TRBV18 combines with J gene TRBJ2-7; 10 bases align to TRBD1. The CDR3 spans 15 residues. Trimming took 3 bases from V and 2 from J; bases not matched to a gene: 4. CDR1 and CDR2 (germline): KGHSH, LQKENI.

The chain employs TRBV28 and TRBJ1-2; D not resolved. Germline V gives CDR1 MDHEN, CDR2 SYDVKM. V dropped 6 bases and J dropped 2 bases, with 7 bases sitting between them. The CDR3 covers 12 residues. The CDR3 coding sequence is TGTGCCAGCAGGGTCACAAACTATGGCTACACCTTC. This gives the protein CASRVTNYGYTF.

This clone was recorded a few times. The chain carries TRBV4-1 and TRBJ2-3, with D possibly matching TRBD2 (6 bases). The V end was cut by 4 bases, the J end by 6 bases, with 20 bases between. This CDR3 comprises 16 residues. Germline CDR1 reads MGHRA; CDR2 reads YSYEKL. The DNA for the CDR3 is TGCGCCAGCAGCCGCCTCGGTTTATCCAGCGGGGATACGCAGTATTTT. Protein sequence: CASSRLGLSSGDTQYF.

The chain carries TRBV27 and TRBJ2-5, with D possibly being TRBD1 or TRBD2 (5 bases each). Per germline, CDR1 MNHEY and CDR2 SMNVEV (reference sequence). The CDR3 sequence is 13 residues long. The germline V and J ends were trimmed by 2 bases and 7 bases, with 11 bases remaining between them. The CDR3 protein is CASSLRGVGTQYF. The CDR3 DNA reads TGTGCCAGCAGTTTACGAGGGGTGGGGACCCAGTACTTC.

This chain joins TRBV28 and TRBJ2-1, with D possibly matching TRBD2 (5 bases). The V gene's germline CDR1 is MDHEN and CDR2 SYDVKM. Trimming took 3 bases from V and 9 from J, leaving 9 bases between them. This CDR3 is 12 amino acids long. CDR3 coding DNA: TGTGCCAGCAGTTTTTTTGGGAGTGAGCAGTTCTTC. This translates into CASSFFGSEQFF.

This sequence joins TRBV11-2 and TRBJ2-1; D is undetermined. CDR3 size: 13 residues. Per the germline V gene, CDR1 is SGHAT and CDR2 is FQNNGV. Trimming removed 1 base at V and 9 bases at J, with 10 bases between. The CDR3 reads CASSLVELGEQFF. In nucleotides, the CDR3 is TGTGCCAGCAGCTTAGTGGAGTTGGGTGAGCAGTTCTTC.

The chain carries TRBV25-1 and TRBJ2-2; the match to TRBD2 covers 10 bases. V shed 9 bases and J 5 bases; nucleotides not matched to a gene: 9. This CDR3 comprises 15 residues. Looked up from germline, CDR1 is MGHDK and CDR2 is SYGVNS. CDR3 in DNA: TGTGCCAGTACCCTAGCGGGGGCCCTTACCGGGGAGCTGTTTTTT. Translated: CASTLAGALTGELFF.

This clone was seen a single time. V gene TRBV11-2 combines with J gene TRBJ1-2; tentative D call: TRBD1 (5 bases). This CDR3 contains 16 residues. The germline CDR1 and CDR2 sequences are SGHAT and FQNNGV. V dropped 5 bases and J dropped 1 base, with 17 bases sitting between them. The CDR3, as DNA: TGTGCCAGCAGCACCTGGACAACCCGGGTTAACTATGGCTACACCTTC. Translated, it gives CASSTWTTRVNYGYTF.